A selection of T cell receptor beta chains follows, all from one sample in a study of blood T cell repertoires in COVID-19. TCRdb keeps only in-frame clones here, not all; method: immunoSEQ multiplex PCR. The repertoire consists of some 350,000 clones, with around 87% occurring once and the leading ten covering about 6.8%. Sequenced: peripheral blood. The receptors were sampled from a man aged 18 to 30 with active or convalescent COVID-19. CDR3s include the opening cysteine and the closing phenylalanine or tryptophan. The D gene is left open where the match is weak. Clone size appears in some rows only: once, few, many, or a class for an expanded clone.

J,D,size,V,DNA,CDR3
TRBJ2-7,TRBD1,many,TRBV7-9,TGTGCCAGCAGCTTATCCGAGACAGGGGTCAACGAGCAGTACTTC,CASSLSETGVNEQYF
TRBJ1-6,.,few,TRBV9,TGTGCCAGCAGAGAGGGTATCGATAATTCACCCCTCCACTTT,CASREGIDNSPLHF
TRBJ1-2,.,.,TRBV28,TGTGCCAGCAGTTTACAGCCCCCGGGCTATGGCTACACCTTC,CASSLQPPGYGYTF
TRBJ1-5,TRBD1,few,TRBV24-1,TGTGCCACCAGTGATCACCGGGACAGATCGAATCAGCCCCAGCATTTT,CATSDHRDRSNQPQHF
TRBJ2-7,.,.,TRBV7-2,TGTGCCAGCAGCTTAAACAGGAACTCCTACGAGCAGTACTTC,CASSLNRNSYEQYF
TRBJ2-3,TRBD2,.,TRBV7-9,TGTGCCAGCAGCTCATATCGGGGGGGCTCAGATACGCAGTATTTT,CASSSYRGGSDTQYF
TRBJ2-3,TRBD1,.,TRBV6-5,TGTGCCAGCAGTTACCGATCGGGACAGGGACCAGATACGCAGTATTTT,CASSYRSGQGPDTQYF
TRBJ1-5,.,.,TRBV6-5,TGTGCCAGCAGTTACTCCCAGGGGTACGGTCAGCCCCAGCATTTT,CASSYSQGYGQPQHF
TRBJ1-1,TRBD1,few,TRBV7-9,TGTGCCAGCTCGGGACAGGGGTTGACTGAAGCTTTCTTT,CASSGQGLTEAFF
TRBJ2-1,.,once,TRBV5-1,TGCGCCAGCAGAGAGGGCTTCTCCTACAATGAGCAGTTCTTC,CASREGFSYNEQFF
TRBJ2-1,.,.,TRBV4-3,TGCGCCAGCAGCCAAGCTTCCTACAATGAGCAGTTCTTC,CASSQASYNEQFF
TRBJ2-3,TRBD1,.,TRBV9,TGTGCCAGCAGCGTAGAACAGGGGGCTGCAGATACGCAGTATTTT,CASSVEQGAADTQYF
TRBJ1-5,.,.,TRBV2,TGTGCCAGCAGTTTCGACGGGTCTGGCCAGCCCCAGCATTTT,CASSFDGSGQPQHF
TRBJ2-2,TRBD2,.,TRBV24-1,TGTGCCACCAGTTTCGCGGGAGTTTCCGGGGAGCTGTTTTTT,CATSFAGVSGELFF
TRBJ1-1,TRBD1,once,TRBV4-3,TGCGCCAGCAGCCAGAGGACAGGATACACTGAAGCTTTCTTT,CASSQRTGYTEAFF
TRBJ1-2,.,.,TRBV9,TGTGCCAGCAGCGTAGCTCGCGGGAGGGACTATGGCTACACCTTC,CASSVARGRDYGYTF
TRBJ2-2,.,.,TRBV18,TGTGCCAGCTCACTCTTAACCGGGGAGCTGTTTTTT,CASSLLTGELFF
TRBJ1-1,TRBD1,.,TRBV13,TGTGCCAGCAGTTCCCTGGGGACAGGGTTTTTAGGCACTGAAGCTTTCTTT,CASSSLGTGFLGTEAFF
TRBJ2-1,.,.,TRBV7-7,TGTGCCAGCAGCTTAGGAGCGAACAATGAGCAGTTCTTC,CASSLGANNEQFF
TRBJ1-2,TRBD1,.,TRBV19,TGTGCCAGTAGTATAGATGGTGCCTTTAGACAGGGATACTATGGCTACACCTTC,CASSIDGAFRQGYYGYTF
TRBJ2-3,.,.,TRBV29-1,TGCAGCGTCCTTTCCGGGGGGCTGGGAGATACGCAGTATTTT,CSVLSGGLGDTQYF
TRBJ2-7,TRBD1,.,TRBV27,TGTGCCAGCCCACCCACAGGGGGCAGCCAGTGGGGGTTCTGGGAGCAGTACTTC,CASPPTGGSQWGFWEQYF
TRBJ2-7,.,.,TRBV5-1,TGCGCCAGCAGCCCCGGGGTGCAGGGGGGCGAGCAGTACTTC,CASSPGVQGGEQYF
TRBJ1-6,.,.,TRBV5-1,TGCGCCAGCAGCTTGCAACTGGGAGATAATTCACCCCTCCACTTT,CASSLQLGDNSPLHF
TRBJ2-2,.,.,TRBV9,TGTGCCAGCAGCGTTCAGAACACCGGGGAGCTGTTTTTT,CASSVQNTGELFF
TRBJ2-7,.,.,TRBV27,TGTGCCAGCAGTCAAGGACTGCTACCCTACGAGCAGTACTTC,CASSQGLLPYEQYF
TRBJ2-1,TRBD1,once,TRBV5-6,TGTGCCAGCAGCTTCGGGACAGGGGAAACCTACAATGAGCAGTTCTTC,CASSFGTGETYNEQFF
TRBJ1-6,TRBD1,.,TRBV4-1,TGCGCCAGCAGCCAAGGGGGACAGGCAGGATTTTCCTATAATTCACCCCTCCACTTT,CASSQGGQAGFSYNSPLHF
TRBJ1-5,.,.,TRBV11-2,TGTGCCAGCAGCACACGGGCGGGGCCTAATCAGCCCCAGCATTTT,CASSTRAGPNQPQHF
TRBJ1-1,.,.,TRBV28,TGTGCCAGCACCGTCCGGACAGCAAACACTGAAGCTTTCTTT,CASTVRTANTEAFF
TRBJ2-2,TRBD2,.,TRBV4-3,TGCGCCAGCAGCCAGGGATTTATATCGGGACTAGCGCAAACCTCGAACACCGGGGAGCTGTTTTTT,CASSQGFISGLAQTSNTGELFF
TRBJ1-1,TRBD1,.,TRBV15,TGTGCCACCAGCAGAGATACAGGGGACTCTGAAGCTTTCTTT,CATSRDTGDSEAFF
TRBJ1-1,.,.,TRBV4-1,TGCGCCAGCAGCCTAGCAGCGGAGAACACTGAAGCTTTCTTT,CASSLAAENTEAFF